What follows are 15 T cell receptor beta chains derived from one specimen sequenced in a study of T cell repertoires in cytomegalovirus infection. These receptors have no identified antigens. TCRdb itself ran the reads through MiXCR, one entry per CDR3 protein. The sample carries some 590,000 distinct CDR3 sequences, over 35% recorded once. The sequencing here drew on cultured PBMCs, taken from culture after CMV antigen stimulation. These receptors were collected from a human donor in good health (CMV status not recorded). Some clones in this sample may be carry-over from other donors' samples.

This clonotype was observed at least ten times. The J gene is TRBJ2-2, the V gene TRBV7-8; D is undetermined. The germline V gene encodes CDR1 SGHVS and CDR2 FQNEAQ. The CDR3 extends over 14 amino acids. V dropped 7 bases and J dropped 0 bases, with 9 bases sitting between them. The CDR3 loop is CASTQRTNTGELFF. CDR3 nucleotides: TGTGCCAGCACCCAAAGGACGAACACCGGGGAGCTGTTTTTT.

The chain carries TRBV20-1 and TRBJ2-7, with D perhaps TRBD1 (6 bases). The CDR3 totals 13 residues. Germline values: CDR1 DFQATT, CDR2 SNEGSKA (reference sequence). The DNA for the CDR3 is TGCAGGGCGTCGGACAGAAAAAGTTACGAGCAGTACTTC. Its translation is CRASDRKSYEQYF.

The sample holds a few counts of this clonotype. This rearrangement joins TRBV7-6 to TRBJ2-2, with 9 bases that match TRBD2. The germline V gene has CDR1 SGHVS and CDR2 FNYEAQ. The CDR3 consists of 18 residues. V gave up 4 bases and J gave up 2 bases; unmatched junction bases: 11. In DNA, the CDR3 is TGTGCCAGCAGCTCGATTAAAGGGCGGGGGGGTAACACCGGGGAGCTGTTTTTT. Translated: CASSSIKGRGGNTGELFF.

J is TRBJ2-7 and V is TRBV10-3, with 8 bases lining up with TRBD2. J was trimmed by 0 bases and V by 2 bases; bases with no gene match: 6. The germline gives CDR1 ENHRY, CDR2 SYGVKD. The CDR3 totals 16 residues. This CDR3 reads CAISEISGESSYEQYF. CDR3 DNA: TGTGCCATCAGTGAGATTAGCGGGGAGAGCTCCTACGAGCAGTACTTC.

The chain has TRBV10-3 and TRBJ2-5, with 13 bases aligning to TRBD2. Trimming at V came to 2 bases and at J to 2 bases, leaving 2 bases not matched to a gene. The germline CDR1 and CDR2 sequences are ENHRY and SYGVKD. This CDR3 region has 16 residues. The CDR3, as DNA: TGTGCCATCAGTGAGGGACTAGCGGGAGTTCAAGAGACCCAGTACTTC. Translated: CAISEGLAGVQETQYF.

The chain links TRBV7-2 to TRBJ2-2, with D perhaps TRBD2 (6 bases). Trimming left V 0 bases short and J 6 bases short, with 11 bases between. The CDR3 has 15 amino acids. From germline, CDR1 is SGHTA and CDR2 FQGNSA. In DNA form, the CDR3 reads TGTGCCAGCAGCTTAGCTAGTTGGGGGGCCGGGGAGCTGTTTTTT. Amino acids: CASSLASWGAGELFF.

This clonotype was counted a single time. The chain is built from TRBV20-1 and TRBJ2-2; D unresolved. This CDR3 comprises 12 residues. V was clipped by 6 bases and J by 1 base, with 6 bases between them. Germline V gene data show CDR1 as DFQATT and CDR2 as SNEGSKA (reference sequence). Written as DNA, the CDR3 is TGCAGTGCCTCTCGGAACACCGGGGAGCTGTTTTTT. It yields the protein CSASRNTGELFF.

This clonotype has ten or more counts. This sequence joins TRBV7-2 and TRBJ2-3, with D possibly TRBD2 on 6 matching bases. Germline values: CDR1 SGHTA, CDR2 FQGNSA. There are 15 residues in the CDR3. Trimming took off 4 bases at V and 4 bases at J, with 15 bases between the two ends. The CDR3 loop reads CASSSTGGKADTQYF. The CDR3 nucleotides read TGTGCCAGCAGCTCGACTGGGGGGAAGGCAGATACGCAGTATTTT.

The count of this clonotype is one. J is TRBJ2-3 and V is TRBV7-9; 8 bases agree with TRBD2. CDR1 SEHNR and CDR2 FQNEAQ come from the germline V gene (reference sequence). With V trimmed by 5 bases and J by 0 bases, 31 bases remained unmatched. The CDR3 sequence is 24 residues long. The CDR3 nucleotides read TGTGCCAGCAGCCCCGACCTCGGGGTAGCGGGACGAACCCTGTTACCTTGGAGCACAGATACGCAGTATTTT. Translation gives CASSPDLGVAGRTLLPWSTDTQYF.

This clonotype has just a few counts. V and J are TRBV7-2 and TRBJ2-2; TRBD2 agrees at 8 bases. Trimming took 5 bases from V and 13 from J; bases not matched to a gene: 6. CDR1 is SGHTA and CDR2 is FQGNSA in the germline V gene. CDR3 length equals 12 residues. CDR3 protein: CASSLSLAGLFF. CDR3 nucleotide sequence: TGTGCCAGCAGCCTGAGTCTAGCGGGGCTGTTTTTT.

Ten or more counts support this clonotype. CDR3 coding DNA: TGTGCCAGCAGCCCGGGACTCTCCTATGGCTACACCTTC. It codes for CASSPGLSYGYTF. The V gene is TRBV11-2, the J gene TRBJ1-2, with D tentatively TRBD1 (5 bases). Deletions cut 5 bases from V and 4 bases from J, with 11 bases between. CDR1 and CDR2 (germline): SGHAT, FQNNGV. CDR3 length: 13 residues.

The chain uses TRBV6-1 and TRBJ2-2; unclear D gene. V was pared by 5 bases and J by 6 bases, with 10 bases between. CDR3 length: 13 amino acids. Germline V gene data show CDR1 as MNHNS and CDR2 as SASEGT. The CDR3 sequence: CASSTWDAGELFF. The CDR3 nucleotides read TGTGCCAGCAGTACCTGGGATGCCGGGGAGCTGTTTTTT.

This clonotype was counted a single time. V usage is TRBV6-6 and J usage is TRBJ1-3; D is unclear. V was clipped by 5 bases and J by 1 base, with 18 bases between them. Germline CDR1 reads MNHNY; CDR2 reads SVGAGI (reference sequence). CDR3 length: 17 residues. CDR3 sequence: CASSAAGRGESGNTIYF. The CDR3 DNA reads TGTGCCAGCAGTGCGGCCGGTCGGGGAGAATCTGGAAACACCATATATTTT.

This clonotype was observed a few times. The chain couples TRBV7-6 to TRBJ2-1; D gene uncertain. The V and J ends lost 0 bases and 0 bases respectively, with 9 bases between them. This CDR3 region has 16 residues. Per the germline V gene, CDR1 is SGHVS and CDR2 is FNYEAQ. The CDR3 reads CASSLATAPSYNEQFF. Here the CDR3 DNA reads TGTGCCAGCAGCTTAGCGACTGCCCCCTCCTACAATGAGCAGTTCTTC.

This clonotype came up a few times. This rearrangement joins TRBV20-1 to TRBJ2-2; D uncertain. Trimming took off 5 bases at V and 4 bases at J, with 14 bases between the two ends. This CDR3 is built from 14 residues. CDR1 is DFQATT, CDR2 SNEGSKA, per germline (reference sequence). DNA of the CDR3: TGCAGTGCTCTCCGACCCCCGGGCACCGGGGAGCTGTTTTTT. Translated: CSALRPPGTGELFF.